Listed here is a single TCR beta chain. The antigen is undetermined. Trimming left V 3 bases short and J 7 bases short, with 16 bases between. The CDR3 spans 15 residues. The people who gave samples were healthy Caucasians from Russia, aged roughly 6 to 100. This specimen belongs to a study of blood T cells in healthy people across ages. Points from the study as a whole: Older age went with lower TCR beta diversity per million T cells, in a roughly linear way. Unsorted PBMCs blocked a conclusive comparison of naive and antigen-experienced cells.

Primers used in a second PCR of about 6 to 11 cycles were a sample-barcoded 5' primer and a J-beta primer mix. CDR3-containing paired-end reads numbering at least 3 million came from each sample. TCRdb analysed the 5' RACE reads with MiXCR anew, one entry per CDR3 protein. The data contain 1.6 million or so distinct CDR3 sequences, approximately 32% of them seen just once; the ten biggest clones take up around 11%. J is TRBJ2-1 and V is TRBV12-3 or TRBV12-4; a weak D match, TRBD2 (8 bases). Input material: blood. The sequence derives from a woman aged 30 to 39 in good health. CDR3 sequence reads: CASSLGIAGQNEQFF. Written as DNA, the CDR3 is TGTGCCAGCAGTTTGGGAATAGCGGGACAGAATGAGCAGTTCTTC.